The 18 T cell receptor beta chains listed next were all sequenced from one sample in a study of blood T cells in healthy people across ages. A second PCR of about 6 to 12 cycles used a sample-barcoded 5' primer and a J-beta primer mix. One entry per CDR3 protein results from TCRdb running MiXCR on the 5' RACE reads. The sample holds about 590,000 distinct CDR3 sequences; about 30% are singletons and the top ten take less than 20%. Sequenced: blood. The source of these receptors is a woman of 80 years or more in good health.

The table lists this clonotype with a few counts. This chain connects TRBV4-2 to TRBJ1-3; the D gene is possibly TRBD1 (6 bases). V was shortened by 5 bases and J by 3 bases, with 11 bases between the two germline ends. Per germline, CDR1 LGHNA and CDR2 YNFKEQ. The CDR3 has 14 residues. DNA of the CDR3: TGTGCCAGCAGCATGCGGGGGCTTGGAAACACCATATATTTT. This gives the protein CASSMRGLGNTIYF.

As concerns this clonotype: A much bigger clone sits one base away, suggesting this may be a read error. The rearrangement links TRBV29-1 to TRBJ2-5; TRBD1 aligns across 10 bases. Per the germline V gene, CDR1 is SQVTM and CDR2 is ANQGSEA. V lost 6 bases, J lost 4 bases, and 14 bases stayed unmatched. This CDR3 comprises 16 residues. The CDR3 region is CSVRRSSGQGIETQYF. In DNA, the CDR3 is TGCAGCGTCCGGAGGTCCTCGGGACAGGGGATAGAGACCCAGTACTTC.

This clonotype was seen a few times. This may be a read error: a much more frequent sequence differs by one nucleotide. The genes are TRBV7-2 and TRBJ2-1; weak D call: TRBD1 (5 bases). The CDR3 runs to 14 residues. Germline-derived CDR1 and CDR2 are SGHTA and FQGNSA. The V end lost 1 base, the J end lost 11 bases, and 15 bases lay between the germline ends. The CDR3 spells CASSLDRRLSKQFF. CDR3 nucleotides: TGTGCCAGCAGCTTAGACAGGCGACTGAGTAAGCAGTTCTTC.

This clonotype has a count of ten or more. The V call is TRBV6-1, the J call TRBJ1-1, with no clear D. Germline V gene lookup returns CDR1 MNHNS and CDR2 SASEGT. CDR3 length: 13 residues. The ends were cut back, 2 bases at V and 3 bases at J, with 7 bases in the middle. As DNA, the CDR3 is TGTGCCAGCAGTGAACCTAGGGACACTGAAGCTTTCTTT. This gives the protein CASSEPRDTEAFF.

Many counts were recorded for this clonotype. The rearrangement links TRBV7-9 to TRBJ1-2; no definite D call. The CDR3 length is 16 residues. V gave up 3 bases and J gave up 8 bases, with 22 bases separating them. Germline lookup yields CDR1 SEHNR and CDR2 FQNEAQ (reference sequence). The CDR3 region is CASSFVASPFSGGYTF. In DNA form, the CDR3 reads TGTGCCAGCAGCTTCGTGGCATCCCCGTTTTCGGGGGGCTACACCTTC.

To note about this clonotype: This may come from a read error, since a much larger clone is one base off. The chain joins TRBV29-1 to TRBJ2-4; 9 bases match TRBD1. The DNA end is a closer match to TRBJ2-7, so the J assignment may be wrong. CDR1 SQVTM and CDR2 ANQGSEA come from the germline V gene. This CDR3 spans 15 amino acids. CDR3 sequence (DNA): TGCAGCGTTGACAGGCCCAGGACAGGGGATCACGAGCAGTACTTC. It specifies CSVDRPRTGDHEQYF.

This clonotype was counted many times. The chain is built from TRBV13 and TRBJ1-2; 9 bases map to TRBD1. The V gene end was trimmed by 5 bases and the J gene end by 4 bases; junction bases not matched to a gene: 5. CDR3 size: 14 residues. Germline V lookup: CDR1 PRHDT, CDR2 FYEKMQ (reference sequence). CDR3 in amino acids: CASSGGQGTYGYTF. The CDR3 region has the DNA TGTGCCAGCAGCGGGGGACAGGGAACCTATGGCTACACCTTC.

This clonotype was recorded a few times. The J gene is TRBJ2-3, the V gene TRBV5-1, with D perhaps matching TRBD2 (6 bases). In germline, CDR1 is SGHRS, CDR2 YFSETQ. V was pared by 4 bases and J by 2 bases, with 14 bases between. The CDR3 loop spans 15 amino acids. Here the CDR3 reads CASSPGGANTDTQYF. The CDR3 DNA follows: TGCGCCAGCAGCCCTGGCGGGGCAAACACAGATACGCAGTATTTT.

The CDR3 protein is CASSFRTAMNTEAFF. The CDR3 DNA sequence: TGTGCCAGCAGCTTCAGGACAGCTATGAACACTGAAGCTTTCTTT. The chain carries TRBV11-1 and TRBJ1-1; possible D gene TRBD1, 6 bases. Trimming removed 3 bases from V and 0 bases from J, with 11 bases in between. There are 15 residues in the CDR3. Germline assignment: CDR1 SGHAT and CDR2 FQDESV (reference sequence). Supplemented by reference TRBV11-1 and TRBJ1-1, the full variable domain reads EAEVAQSPRYKITEKSQAVAFWCDPISGHATLYWYRQILGQGPELLVQFQDESVVDDSQLPKDRFSAERLKGVDSTLKIQPAELGDSAMYLCASSFRTAMNTEAFFGQGTRLTVV.

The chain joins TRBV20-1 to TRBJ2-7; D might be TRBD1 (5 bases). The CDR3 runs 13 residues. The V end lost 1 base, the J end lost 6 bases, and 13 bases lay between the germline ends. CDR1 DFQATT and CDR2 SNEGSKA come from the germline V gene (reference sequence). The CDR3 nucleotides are TGCAGTGCTAGAGTCCCAGGGAACCCCGAGCAGTACTTC. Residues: CSARVPGNPEQYF.

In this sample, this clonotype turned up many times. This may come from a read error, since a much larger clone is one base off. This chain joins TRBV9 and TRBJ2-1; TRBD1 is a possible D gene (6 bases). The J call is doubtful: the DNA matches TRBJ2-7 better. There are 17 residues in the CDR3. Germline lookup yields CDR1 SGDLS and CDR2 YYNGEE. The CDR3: CASSVGPDSVAYNEQYF. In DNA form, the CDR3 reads TGTGCCAGCAGCGTAGGCCCGGACAGCGTTGCCTACAATGAGCAGTACTTC.

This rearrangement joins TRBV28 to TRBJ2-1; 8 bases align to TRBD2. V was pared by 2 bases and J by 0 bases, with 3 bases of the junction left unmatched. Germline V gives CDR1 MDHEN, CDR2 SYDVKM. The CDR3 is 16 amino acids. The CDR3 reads CASSLKRGSSYNEQFF. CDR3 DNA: TGTGCCAGCAGTTTAAAGCGGGGGAGCTCCTACAATGAGCAGTTCTTC.

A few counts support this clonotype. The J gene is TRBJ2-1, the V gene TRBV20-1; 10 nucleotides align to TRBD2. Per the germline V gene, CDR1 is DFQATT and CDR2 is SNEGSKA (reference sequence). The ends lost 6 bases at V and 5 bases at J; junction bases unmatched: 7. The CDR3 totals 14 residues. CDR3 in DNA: TGCAGTGCCCGACCCGGGACTAGCGACAATGAGCAGTTCTTC. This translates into CSARPGTSDNEQFF.

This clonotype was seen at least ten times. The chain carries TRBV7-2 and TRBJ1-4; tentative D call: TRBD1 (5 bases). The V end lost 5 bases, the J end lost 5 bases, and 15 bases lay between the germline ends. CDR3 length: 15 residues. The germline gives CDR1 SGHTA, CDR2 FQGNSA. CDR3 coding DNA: TGTGCCAGCAGCACGCAGGGATTCGGGAATGAAAAACTGTTTTTT. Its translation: CASSTQGFGNEKLFF.

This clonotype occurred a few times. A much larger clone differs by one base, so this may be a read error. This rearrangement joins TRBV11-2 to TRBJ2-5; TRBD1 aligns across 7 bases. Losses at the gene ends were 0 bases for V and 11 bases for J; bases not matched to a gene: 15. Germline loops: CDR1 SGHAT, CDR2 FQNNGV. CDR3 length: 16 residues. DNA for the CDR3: TGTGCCAGCAGCTTAGATCCAGGACAGGTGTCTAACAAGCAGTACTTC. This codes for CASSLDPGQVSNKQYF.

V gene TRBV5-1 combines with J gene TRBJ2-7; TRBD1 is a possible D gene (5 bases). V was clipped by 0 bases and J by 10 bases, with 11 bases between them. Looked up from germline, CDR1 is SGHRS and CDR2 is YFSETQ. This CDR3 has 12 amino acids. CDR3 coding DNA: TGCGCCAGCAGCTTGGGGACAAAGATCCAGTACTTC. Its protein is CASSLGTKIQYF.

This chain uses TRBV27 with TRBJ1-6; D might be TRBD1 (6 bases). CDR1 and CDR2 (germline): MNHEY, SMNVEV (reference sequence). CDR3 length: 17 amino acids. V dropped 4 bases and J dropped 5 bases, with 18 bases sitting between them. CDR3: CASSYTGTKVNNSPLHF. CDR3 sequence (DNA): TGTGCCAGCAGTTATACCGGGACAAAAGTCAATAATTCACCCCTCCACTTT.

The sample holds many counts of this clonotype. CDR3 loop: CASSQDRGHEQYF. The CDR3, as DNA: TGTGCCAGCAGCCAGGACAGGGGCCACGAGCAGTACTTC. The chain has TRBV11-1 and TRBJ2-7; 9 bases fit TRBD1. The J segment lost 5 bases and the V segment lost 5 bases, leaving 4 bases of the junction unmatched. The V gene's germline CDR1 is SGHAT and CDR2 FQDESV (reference sequence). This CDR3 spans 13 amino acids.